The rows below give T cell receptor beta chains drawn from one sample of a study of cytomegalovirus exposure and HLA in healthy donors. Data came from immunoSEQ multiplex PCR; TCRdb stores just in-frame clones and leaves some out. The top ten hold approximately 1.5% of the sample, which has 150,000 to 200,000 clones, more than 75% seen once. Sample: PBMCs. These receptors came from a girl aged 10-17 years in good health and CMV-seropositive. Each CDR3 is given with its conserved first and last residue.

>TRBJ2-1|TRBV4-2
CASSPTVLNEQFF
>TRBJ1-5|TRBV9
CASSVGGNSNQPQHF
>TRBJ2-5|TRBV5-8
CASRETYQETQYF
>TRBJ1-4|TRBV9
CASSVEGGTNEKLFF
>TRBJ2-7|TRBV1
CTSSQSSGGQAHEQYF
>TRBJ2-6|TRBV19
CASSMDRVLSGANVLTF
>TRBJ1-3|TRBV28
CASSSRQGAGNTIYF
>TRBJ2-5|TRBV10-3
CAISESRVETQYF
>TRBJ2-1|TRBV7-8
CTSSRTSGGAYGDEQFF
>TRBJ2-1|TRBV4-3
CASSQAWPGGAAWEQFF
>TRBJ2-2|TRBV6-5
CASSYSSGSTGELFF
>TRBJ2-5|TRBV5-6
CASSMGAAMSYF
>TRBJ1-2|TRBV7-9
CASATGSSLHFCGYTF
>TRBJ2-5|TRBV5-8
CASSPTQGLLVEETQYF
>TRBJ2-7|TRBV4-1
CASSPRPGQLGEQYF
>TRBJ1-2|TRBV6-1
CASSRIGENYGYTF
>TRBJ2-7|TRBV5-1
CASSTHYDSYEQYF
>TRBJ2-7|TRBV6-1
CASSDRGTGSYEQYF
>TRBJ2-1|TRBV5-1
CASSLGTGGGTLYNEQFF
>TRBJ2-5|TRBV7-2
CASSLNPVFQETQYF
>TRBJ2-2|TRBV10-2
CASSDSGMNTGELFF
>TRBJ2-1|TRBV1
CTNLCDEQFF
>TRBJ1-1|TRBV30
CAWRVQGARNTEAFF
>TRBJ2-2|TRBV12-5
CASGRAGTPGFSGELFF
>TRBJ2-7|TRBV5-4
CASSFMGTSRDEQYF
>TRBJ1-2|TRBV28
CASGSSIGGFYGYTF
>TRBJ2-5|TRBV27
CASSLGGDETQYF
>TRBJ2-4|TRBV5-1
CASTVGAGATNIQYF
>TRBJ2-4|TRBV6-1
CASSEVGEGSENIQYF
>TRBJ2-1|TRBV5-1
CASSLGQITNDGQFF
>TRBJ1-1|TRBV29-1
CSVSGTANTEAFF
>TRBJ2-7|TRBV5-1
CASSLENRKFYEQYF
>TRBJ2-5|TRBV11-2
CASRDVGTPQETQYF
>TRBJ2-3|TRBV30
CAWTGGSLADTQYF
>TRBJ2-7|TRBV5-1
CASSKERGHSYEQYF
>TRBJ2-7|TRBV2
CASSEGTGGGYEQYF
>TRBJ2-2|TRBV10-2
CASSERLREVGELFF
>TRBJ2-5|TRBV5-4
CASSLGGGMKETQYF
>TRBJ1-2|TRBV25-1
CASSEKLGTGGYGYTF
>TRBJ1-1|TRBV6-1
CASRGNVRVGTEAFF
>TRBJ2-1|TRBV6-5
CASRSLAGVDNEQFF
>TRBJ2-5|TRBV7-3
CASSLLAGAQETQYF
>TRBJ1-3|TRBV6-6
CASRDRDSGNTIYF